The clone carrying this T cell receptor (beta chain) was seen only a few times. Its specificity is not known. Described time point: week 35, safety follow-up. The vaccine gave 300 ug of a 20-mer mutant IDH1 peptide subcutaneously per dose. Administration of eight vaccinations to patients took place in weeks 1, 3, 5, 7, 11, 15, 19, 23. This CDR3 has 15 amino acids. Trimming pared 7 bases from V and 2 bases from J, leaving 15 bases between. Germline loops: CDR1 SNHLY, CDR2 FYNNEI. These data are taken from a study of a mutant IDH1 vaccine in newly diagnosed glioma. At the level of the study: Therapy received beforehand was radiotherapy, temozolomide, or both, with most patients given both.

Assay: immunoSEQ multiplex PCR; the TCRdb copy retains only in-frame clones and omits some. The sample has under 40,000 clones, around 83% seen once; the top ten hold 7% to 7.5%. Findings and limits, study-wide: Across multiple MHC alleles, 93.3% of patients had vaccine-induced responses. Pseudoprogression seemed unrelated to changes in top peripheral T cell clonotypes.

This specimen consisted of PBMCs, obtained from a glioma patient whose treatment included an IDH1 peptide vaccine. The chain links TRBV2 to TRBJ2-1; D might be TRBD2 (6 bases). The receptor comes from a woman under 30 with glioma. The CDR3: CASNLEGSTYNEQFF. CDR3 nucleotide sequence: TGTGCCAGCAATCTGGAGGGCTCCACCTACAATGAGCAGTTCTTC.